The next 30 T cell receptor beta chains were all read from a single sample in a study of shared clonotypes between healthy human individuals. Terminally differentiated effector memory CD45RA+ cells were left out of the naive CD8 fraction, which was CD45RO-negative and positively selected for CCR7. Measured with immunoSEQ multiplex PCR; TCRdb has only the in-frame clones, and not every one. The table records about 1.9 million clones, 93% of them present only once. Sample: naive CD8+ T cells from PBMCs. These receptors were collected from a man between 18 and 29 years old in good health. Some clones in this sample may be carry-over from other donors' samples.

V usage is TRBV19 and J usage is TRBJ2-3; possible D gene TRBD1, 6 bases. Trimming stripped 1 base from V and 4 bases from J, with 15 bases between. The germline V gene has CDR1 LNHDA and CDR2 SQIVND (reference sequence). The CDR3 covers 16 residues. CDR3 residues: CASSIGWGPKADTQYF. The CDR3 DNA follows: TGTGCCAGTAGTATAGGTTGGGGGCCAAAGGCAGATACGCAGTATTTT. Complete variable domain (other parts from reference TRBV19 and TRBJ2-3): DGGITQSPKYLFRKEGQNVTLSCEQNLNHDAMYWYRQDPGQGLRLIYYSQIVNDFQKGDIAEGYSVSREKKESFPLTVTSAQKNPTAFYLCASSIGWGPKADTQYFGPGTRLTVL.

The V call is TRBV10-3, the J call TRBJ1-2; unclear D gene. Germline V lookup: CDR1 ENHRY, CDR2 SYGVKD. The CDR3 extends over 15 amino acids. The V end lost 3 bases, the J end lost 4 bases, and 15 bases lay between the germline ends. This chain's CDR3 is CAISDESERSYGYTF. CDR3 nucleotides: TGTGCCATCAGTGACGAGTCTGAGCGAAGCTATGGCTACACCTTC.

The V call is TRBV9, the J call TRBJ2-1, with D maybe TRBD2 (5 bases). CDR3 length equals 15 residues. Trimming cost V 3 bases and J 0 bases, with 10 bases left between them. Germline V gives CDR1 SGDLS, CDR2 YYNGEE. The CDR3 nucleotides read TGTGCCAGCAGCGCACTTAGCGTCTCCTACAATGAGCAGTTCTTC. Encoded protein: CASSALSVSYNEQFF.

The chain's CDR3 is CASSEYSARGTYEQYF. The CDR3 DNA follows: TGTGCCAGCAGTGAATATTCCGCCAGGGGGACATACGAGCAGTACTTC. The chain is built from TRBV25-1 and TRBJ2-7, with TRBD1 matching 7 bases. CDR3 length equals 16 residues. V lost 0 bases to trimming and J lost 4 bases; unmatched junction nucleotides: 9. Germline V gives CDR1 MGHDK, CDR2 SYGVNS.

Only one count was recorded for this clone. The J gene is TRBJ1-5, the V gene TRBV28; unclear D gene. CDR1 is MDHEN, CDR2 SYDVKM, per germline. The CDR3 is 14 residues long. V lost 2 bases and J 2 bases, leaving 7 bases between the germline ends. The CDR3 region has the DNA TGTGCCAGCAGTTTAAATGCGGGCAATCAGCCCCAGCATTTT. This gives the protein CASSLNAGNQPQHF.

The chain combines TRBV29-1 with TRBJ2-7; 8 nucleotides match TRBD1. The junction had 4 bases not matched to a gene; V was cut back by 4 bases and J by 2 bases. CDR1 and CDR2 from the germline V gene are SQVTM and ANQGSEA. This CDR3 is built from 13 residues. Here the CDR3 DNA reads TGCAGCGTTGGACAGGGGCGGACCTACGAGCAGTACTTC. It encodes CSVGQGRTYEQYF.

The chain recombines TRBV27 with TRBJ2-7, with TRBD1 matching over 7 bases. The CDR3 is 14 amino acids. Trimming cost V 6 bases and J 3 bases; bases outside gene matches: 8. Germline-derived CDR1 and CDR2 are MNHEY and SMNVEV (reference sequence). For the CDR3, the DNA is TGTGCCAGCAGGACACAGGGGATGAGCTACGAGCAGTACTTC. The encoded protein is CASRTQGMSYEQYF.

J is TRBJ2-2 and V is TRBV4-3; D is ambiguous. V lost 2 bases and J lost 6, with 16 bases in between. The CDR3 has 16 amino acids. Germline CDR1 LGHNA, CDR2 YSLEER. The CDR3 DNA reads TGCGCCAGCAGCCAACAGTACCGGCAAAAGGCCGGGGAGCTGTTTTTT. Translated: CASSQQYRQKAGELFF.

DNA of the CDR3: TGTGCCAGTGACAATAGCGGGAGAAGTACGAAGGAGCAGTTCTTC. Its protein product is CASDNSGRSTKEQFF. The V call is TRBV19, the J call TRBJ2-1, with 9 nucleotides matching TRBD2. Germline CDR1 and CDR2: LNHDA and SQIVND (reference sequence). This CDR3 region has 15 residues. The V and J ends lost 8 bases and 10 bases, in that order; junction bases with no gene match: 15.

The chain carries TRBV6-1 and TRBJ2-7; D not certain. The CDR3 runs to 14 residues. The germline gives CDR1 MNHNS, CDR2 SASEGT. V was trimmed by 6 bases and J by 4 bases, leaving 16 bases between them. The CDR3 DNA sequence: TGTGCCAGCAGGGTGGCAGGTTCGGTTTACGAGCAGTACTTC. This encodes CASRVAGSVYEQYF.

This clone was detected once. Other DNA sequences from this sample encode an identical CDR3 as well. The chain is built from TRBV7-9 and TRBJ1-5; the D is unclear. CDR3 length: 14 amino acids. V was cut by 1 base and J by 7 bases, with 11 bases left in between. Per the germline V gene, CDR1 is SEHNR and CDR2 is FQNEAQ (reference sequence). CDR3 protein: CASSLDVGNQPQHF. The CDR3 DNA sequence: TGTGCCAGCAGCTTAGATGTGGGTAACCAGCCCCAGCATTTT.

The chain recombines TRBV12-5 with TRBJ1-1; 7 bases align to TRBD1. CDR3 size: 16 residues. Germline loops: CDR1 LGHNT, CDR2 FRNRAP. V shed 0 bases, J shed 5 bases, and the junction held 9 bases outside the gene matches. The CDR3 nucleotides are TGTGCTAGTGGTTTGGTAGCAGGGGGAAGGCGGACTGAAGCTTTCTTT. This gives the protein CASGLVAGGRRTEAFF.

CDR3 sequence (DNA): TGCAGCCCGCGGTCAGTCAGCTCCTACAATGAGCAGTTCTTC. Protein product: CSPRSVSSYNEQFF. This chain connects TRBV29-1 to TRBJ2-1; no definite D call. Trimming stripped 8 bases from V and 0 bases from J, with 14 bases between. CDR3 length equals 14 residues. Germline V gene lookup returns CDR1 SQVTM and CDR2 ANQGSEA.

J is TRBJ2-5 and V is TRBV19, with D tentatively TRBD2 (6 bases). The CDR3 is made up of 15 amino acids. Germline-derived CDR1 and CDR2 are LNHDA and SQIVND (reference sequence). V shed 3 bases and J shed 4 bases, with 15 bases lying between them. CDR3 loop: CASSINGGLGETQYF. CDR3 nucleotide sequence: TGTGCCAGTAGTATTAATGGGGGACTCGGAGAGACCCAGTACTTC.

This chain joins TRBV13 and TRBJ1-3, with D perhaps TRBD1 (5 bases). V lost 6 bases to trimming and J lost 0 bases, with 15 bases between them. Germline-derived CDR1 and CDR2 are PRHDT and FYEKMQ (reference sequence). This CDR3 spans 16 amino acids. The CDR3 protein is CASRGRGVSSGNTIYF. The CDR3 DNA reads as TGTGCCAGCAGGGGCCGAGGGGTCTCCTCTGGAAACACCATATATTTT.

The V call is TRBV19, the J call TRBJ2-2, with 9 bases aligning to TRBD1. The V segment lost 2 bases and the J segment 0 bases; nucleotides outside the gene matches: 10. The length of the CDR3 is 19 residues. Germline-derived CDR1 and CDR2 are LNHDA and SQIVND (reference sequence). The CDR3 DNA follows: TGTGCCAGTAGTATAATCCGGGACAGGGAATCCGCGAACACCGGGGAGCTGTTTTTT. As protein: CASSIIRDRESANTGELFF.

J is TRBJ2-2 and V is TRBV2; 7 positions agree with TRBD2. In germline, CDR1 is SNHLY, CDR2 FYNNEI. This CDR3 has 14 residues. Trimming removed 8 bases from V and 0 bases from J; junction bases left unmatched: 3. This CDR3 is CASGRASNTGELFF. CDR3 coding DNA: TGTGCCAGCGGGAGGGCCTCGAACACCGGGGAGCTGTTTTTT.

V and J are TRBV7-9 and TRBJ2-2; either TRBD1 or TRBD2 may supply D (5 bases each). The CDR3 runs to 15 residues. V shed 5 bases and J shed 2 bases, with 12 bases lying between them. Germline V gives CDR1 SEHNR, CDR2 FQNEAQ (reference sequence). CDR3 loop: CASSPFRDNTGELFF. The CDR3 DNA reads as TGTGCCAGCAGCCCATTCAGGGACAACACCGGGGAGCTGTTTTTT. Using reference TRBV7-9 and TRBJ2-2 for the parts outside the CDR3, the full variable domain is DTGVSQNPRHKITKRGQNVTFRCDPISEHNRLYWYRQTLGQGPEFLTYFQNEAQLEKSRLLSDRFSAERPKGSFSTLEIQRTEQGDSAMYLCASSPFRDNTGELFFGEGSRLTVL.

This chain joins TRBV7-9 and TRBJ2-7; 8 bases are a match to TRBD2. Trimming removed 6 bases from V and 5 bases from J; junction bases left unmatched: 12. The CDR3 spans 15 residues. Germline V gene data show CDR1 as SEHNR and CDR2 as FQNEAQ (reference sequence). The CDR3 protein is CASSYGTRRAHEQYF. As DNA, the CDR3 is TGTGCCAGCAGTTACGGGACTAGGAGGGCCCACGAGCAGTACTTC. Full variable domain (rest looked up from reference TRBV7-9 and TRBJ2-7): DTGVSQNPRHKITKRGQNVTFRCDPISEHNRLYWYRQTLGQGPEFLTYFQNEAQLEKSRLLSDRFSAERPKGSFSTLEIQRTEQGDSAMYLCASSYGTRRAHEQYFGPGTRLTVT.

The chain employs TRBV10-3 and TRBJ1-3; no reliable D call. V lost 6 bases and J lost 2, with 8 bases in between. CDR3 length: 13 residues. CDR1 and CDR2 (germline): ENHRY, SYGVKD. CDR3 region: CAIRAAPGNTIYF. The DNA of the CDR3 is TGTGCCATCAGGGCTGCACCTGGAAACACCATATATTTT.

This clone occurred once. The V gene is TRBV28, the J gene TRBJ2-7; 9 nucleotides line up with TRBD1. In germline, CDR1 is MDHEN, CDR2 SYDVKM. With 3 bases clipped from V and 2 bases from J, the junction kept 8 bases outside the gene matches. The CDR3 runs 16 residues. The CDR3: CASSLPRDRVTYEQYF. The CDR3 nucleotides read TGTGCCAGCAGTTTGCCGCGGGACAGGGTAACCTACGAGCAGTACTTC.

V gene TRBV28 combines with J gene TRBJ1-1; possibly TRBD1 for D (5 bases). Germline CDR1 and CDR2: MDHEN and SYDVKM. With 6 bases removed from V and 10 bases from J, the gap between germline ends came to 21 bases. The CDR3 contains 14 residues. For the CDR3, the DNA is TGTGCCAGCAGCTCTGGTTCAGGGTTTGCGTTAGCTTTCTTT. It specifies CASSSGSGFALAFF.

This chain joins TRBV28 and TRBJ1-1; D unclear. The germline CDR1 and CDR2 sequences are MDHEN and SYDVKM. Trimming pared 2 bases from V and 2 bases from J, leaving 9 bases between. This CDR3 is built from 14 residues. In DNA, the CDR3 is TGTGCCAGCAGTTTAGGCATCTACAACACTGAAGCTTTCTTT. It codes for CASSLGIYNTEAFF.

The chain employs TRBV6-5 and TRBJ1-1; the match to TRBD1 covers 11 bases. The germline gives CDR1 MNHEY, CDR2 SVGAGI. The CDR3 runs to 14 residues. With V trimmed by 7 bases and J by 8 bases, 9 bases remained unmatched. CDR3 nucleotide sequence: TGTGCCAGCATCCAAGGACAGGGGGCGCGGGAAGCTTTCTTT. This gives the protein CASIQGQGAREAFF.

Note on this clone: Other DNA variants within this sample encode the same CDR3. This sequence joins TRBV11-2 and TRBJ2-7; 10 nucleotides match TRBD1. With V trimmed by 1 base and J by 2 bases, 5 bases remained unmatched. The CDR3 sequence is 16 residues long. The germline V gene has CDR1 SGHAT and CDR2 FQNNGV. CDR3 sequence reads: CASSLGVGQGAYEQYF. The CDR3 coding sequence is TGTGCCAGCAGCTTAGGAGTCGGACAGGGGGCCTACGAGCAGTACTTC.

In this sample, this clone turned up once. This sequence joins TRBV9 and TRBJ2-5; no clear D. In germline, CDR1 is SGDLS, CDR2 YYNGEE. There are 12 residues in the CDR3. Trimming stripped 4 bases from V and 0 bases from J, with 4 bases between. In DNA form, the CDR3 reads TGTGCCAGCAGCCCACACCAAGAGACCCAGTACTTC. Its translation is CASSPHQETQYF.

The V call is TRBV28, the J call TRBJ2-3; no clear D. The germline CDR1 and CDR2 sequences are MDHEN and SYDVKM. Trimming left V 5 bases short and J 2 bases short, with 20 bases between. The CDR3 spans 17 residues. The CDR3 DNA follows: TGTGCCAGCAGTACGACCCGCCACAACTTCCTCACAGATACGCAGTATTTT. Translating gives CASSTTRHNFLTDTQYF.

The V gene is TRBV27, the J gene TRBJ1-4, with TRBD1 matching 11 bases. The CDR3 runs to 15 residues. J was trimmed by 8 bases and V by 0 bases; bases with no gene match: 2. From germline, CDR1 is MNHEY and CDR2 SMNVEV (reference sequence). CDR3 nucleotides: TGTGCCAGCAGTTTATCGGGACAGGGGGAGGAAAAACTGTTTTTT. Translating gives CASSLSGQGEEKLFF. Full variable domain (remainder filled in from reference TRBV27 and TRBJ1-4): EAQVTQNPRYLITVTGKKLTVTCSQNMNHEYMSWYRQDPGLGLRQIYYSMNVEVTDKGDVPEGYKVSRKEKRNFPLILESPSPNQTSLYFCASSLSGQGEEKLFFGSGTQLSVL.

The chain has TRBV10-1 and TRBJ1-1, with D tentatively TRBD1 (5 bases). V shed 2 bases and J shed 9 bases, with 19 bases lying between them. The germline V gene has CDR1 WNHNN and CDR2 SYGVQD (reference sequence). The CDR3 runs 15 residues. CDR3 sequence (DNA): TGCGCCAGCAGTGAGCGGGGCCTGCCCGTGGGAAAAGCTTTCTTT. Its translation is CASSERGLPVGKAFF.

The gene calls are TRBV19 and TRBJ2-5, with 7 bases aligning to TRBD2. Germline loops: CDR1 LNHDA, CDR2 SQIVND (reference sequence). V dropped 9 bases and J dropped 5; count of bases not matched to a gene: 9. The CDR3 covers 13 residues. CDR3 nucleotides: TGTGCCAGCGCGGGAGCGGTAATGGAGACCCAGTACTTC. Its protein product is CASAGAVMETQYF.